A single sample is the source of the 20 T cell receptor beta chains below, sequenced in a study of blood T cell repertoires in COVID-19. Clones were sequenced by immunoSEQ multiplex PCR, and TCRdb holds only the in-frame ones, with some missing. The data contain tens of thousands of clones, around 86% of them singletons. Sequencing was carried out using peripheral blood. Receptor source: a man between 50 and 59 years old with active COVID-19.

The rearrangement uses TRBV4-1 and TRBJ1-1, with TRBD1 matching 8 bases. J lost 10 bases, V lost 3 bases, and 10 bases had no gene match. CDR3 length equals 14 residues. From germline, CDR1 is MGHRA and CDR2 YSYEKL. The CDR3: CASSHPNRGWRAFF. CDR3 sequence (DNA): TGCGCCAGCAGCCACCCCAACAGGGGGTGGCGAGCTTTCTTT.

CDR3: CATSWGGDTDTQYF. DNA of the CDR3: TGTGCCACCTCTTGGGGAGGGGACACAGATACGCAGTATTTT. The chain joins TRBV10-3 to TRBJ2-3, with TRBD2 matching over 7 bases. V lost 10 bases to trimming and J lost 2 bases; unmatched junction nucleotides: 9. CDR3 size: 14 residues. The germline gives CDR1 ENHRY, CDR2 SYGVKD.

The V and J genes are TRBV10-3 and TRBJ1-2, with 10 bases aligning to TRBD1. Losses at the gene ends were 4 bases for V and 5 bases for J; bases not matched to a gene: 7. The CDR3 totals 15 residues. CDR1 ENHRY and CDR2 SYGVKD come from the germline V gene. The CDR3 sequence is CAISVRDRGEYGYTF. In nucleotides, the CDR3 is TGTGCCATCAGTGTAAGGGACAGGGGAGAGTATGGCTACACCTTC.

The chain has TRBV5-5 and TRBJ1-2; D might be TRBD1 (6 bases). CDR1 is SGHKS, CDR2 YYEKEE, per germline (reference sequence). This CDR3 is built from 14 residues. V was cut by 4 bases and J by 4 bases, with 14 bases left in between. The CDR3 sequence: CASSLRGGGYGYTF. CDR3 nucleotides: TGTGCCAGCAGCCTTCGAGGGGGTGGCTATGGCTACACCTTC.

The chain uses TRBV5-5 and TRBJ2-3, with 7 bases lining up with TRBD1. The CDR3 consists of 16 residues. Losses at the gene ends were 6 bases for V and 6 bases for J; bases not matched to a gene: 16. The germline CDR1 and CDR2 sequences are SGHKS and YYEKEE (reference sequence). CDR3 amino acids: CASNRGGPTVGDTQYF. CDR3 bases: TGTGCCAGCAACAGAGGGGGCCCGACCGTCGGGGATACGCAGTATTTT.

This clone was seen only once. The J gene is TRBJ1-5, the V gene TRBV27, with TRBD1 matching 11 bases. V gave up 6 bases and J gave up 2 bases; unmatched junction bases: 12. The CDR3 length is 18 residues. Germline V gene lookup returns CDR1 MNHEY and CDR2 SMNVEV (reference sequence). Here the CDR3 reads CASRPPGQGEIGNQPQHF. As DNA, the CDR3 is TGTGCCAGCAGACCCCCGGGACAGGGGGAGATTGGCAATCAGCCCCAGCATTTT.

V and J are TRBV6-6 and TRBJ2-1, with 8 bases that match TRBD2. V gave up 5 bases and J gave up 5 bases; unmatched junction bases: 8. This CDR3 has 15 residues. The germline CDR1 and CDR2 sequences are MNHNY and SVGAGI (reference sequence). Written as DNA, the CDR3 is TGTGCCAGCAGTCTCCCAAGCGGGGGCAACAATGAGCAGTTCTTC. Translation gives CASSLPSGGNNEQFF.

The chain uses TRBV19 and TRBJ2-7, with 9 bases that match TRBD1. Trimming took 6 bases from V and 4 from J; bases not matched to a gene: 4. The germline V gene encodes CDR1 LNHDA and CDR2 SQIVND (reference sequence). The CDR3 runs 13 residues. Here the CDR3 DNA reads TGTGCCAGTAGACAGGGGGCAGGATACGAGCAGTACTTC. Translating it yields CASRQGAGYEQYF.

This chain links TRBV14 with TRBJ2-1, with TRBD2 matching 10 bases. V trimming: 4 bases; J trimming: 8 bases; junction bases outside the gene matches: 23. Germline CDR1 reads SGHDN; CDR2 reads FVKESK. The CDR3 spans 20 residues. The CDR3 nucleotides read TGTGCCAGCAGCCGTTTGGTGTTCACTAGCGGGATGCTGGGGTTATATGAGCAGTTCTTC. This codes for CASSRLVFTSGMLGLYEQFF. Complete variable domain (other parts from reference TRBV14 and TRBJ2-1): EAGVTQFPSHSVIEKGQTVTLRCDPISGHDNLYWYRRVMGKEIKFLLHFVKESKQDESGMPNNRFLAERTGGTYSTLKVQPAELEDSGVYFCASSRLVFTSGMLGLYEQFFGPGTRLTVL.

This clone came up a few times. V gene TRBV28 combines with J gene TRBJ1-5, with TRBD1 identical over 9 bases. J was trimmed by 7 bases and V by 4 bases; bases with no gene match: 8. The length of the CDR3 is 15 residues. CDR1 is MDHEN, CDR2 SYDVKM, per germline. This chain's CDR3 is CASSSTGTGYQPQHF. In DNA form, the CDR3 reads TGTGCCAGCAGTTCCACCGGGACAGGGTACCAGCCCCAGCATTTT. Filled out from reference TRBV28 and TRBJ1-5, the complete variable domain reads DVKVTQSSRYLVKRTGEKVFLECVQDMDHENMFWYRQDPGLGLRLIYFSYDVKMKEKGDIPEGYSVSREKKERFSLILESASTNQTSMYLCASSSTGTGYQPQHFGDGTRLSIL.

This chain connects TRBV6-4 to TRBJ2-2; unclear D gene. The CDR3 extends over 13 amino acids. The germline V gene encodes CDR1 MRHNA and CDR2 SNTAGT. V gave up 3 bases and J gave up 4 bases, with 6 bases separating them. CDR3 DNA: TGTGCCAGCAGTGATCTTTCCACCGGGGAGCTGTTTTTT. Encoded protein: CASSDLSTGELFF.

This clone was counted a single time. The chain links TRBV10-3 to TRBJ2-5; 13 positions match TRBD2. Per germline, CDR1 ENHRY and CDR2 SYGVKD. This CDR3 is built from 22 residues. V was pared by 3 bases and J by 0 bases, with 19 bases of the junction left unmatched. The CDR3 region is CAISDLPQARTSGGQYQETQYF. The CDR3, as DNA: TGTGCCATCAGTGACCTACCCCAGGCCCGGACTAGCGGGGGACAGTACCAAGAGACCCAGTACTTC.

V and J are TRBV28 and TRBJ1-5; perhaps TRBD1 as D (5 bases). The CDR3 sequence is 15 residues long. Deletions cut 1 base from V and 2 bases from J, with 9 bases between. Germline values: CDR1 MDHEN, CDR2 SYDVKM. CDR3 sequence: CASSLSAGGNQPQHF. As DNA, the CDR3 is TGTGCCAGCAGTTTATCTGCGGGGGGCAATCAGCCCCAGCATTTT.

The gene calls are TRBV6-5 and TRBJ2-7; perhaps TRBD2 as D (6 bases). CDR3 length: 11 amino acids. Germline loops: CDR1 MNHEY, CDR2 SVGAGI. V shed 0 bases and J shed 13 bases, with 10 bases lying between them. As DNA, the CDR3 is TGTGCCAGCAGTTACTCCGGGACTCCCTACTTC. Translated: CASSYSGTPYF.

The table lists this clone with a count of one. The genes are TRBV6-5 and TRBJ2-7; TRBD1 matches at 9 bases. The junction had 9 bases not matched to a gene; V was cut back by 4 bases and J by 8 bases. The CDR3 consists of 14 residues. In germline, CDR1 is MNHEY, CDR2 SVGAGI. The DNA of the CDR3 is TGTGCCAGCAGTTCCGGGACAGGGTTAGGGAAGCAGTACTTC. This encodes CASSSGTGLGKQYF.

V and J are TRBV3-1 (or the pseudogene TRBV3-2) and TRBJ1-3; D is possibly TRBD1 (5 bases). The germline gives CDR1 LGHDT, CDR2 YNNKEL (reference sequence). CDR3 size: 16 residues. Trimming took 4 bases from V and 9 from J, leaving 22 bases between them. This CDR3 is CASSRGGIGPGVTIYF. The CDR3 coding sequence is TGTGCCAGCAGCCGTGGAGGGATAGGGCCGGGGGTCACCATATATTTT.

CDR3 in amino acids: CASRLGGSNEQYF. CDR3 coding DNA: TGTGCCAGCAGGTTGGGGGGAAGCAACGAGCAGTACTTC. The chain joins TRBV7-3 to TRBJ2-7, with D possibly being TRBD2 (6 bases). Germline V CDR1 and CDR2: SGHTA, FQGTGA. Trimming removed 6 bases at V and 5 bases at J, with 14 bases between. This CDR3 is built from 13 residues.

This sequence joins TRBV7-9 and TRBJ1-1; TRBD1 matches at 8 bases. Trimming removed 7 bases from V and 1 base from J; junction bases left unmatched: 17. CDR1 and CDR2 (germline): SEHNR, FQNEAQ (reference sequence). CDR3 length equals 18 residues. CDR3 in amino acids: CASIPSGQGQGSNTEAFF. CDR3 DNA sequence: TGTGCCAGCATCCCCTCCGGACAGGGCCAGGGTTCGAACACTGAAGCTTTCTTT. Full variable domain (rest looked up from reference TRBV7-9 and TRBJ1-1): DTGVSQNPRHKITKRGQNVTFRCDPISEHNRLYWYRQTLGQGPEFLTYFQNEAQLEKSRLLSDRFSAERPKGSFSTLEIQRTEQGDSAMYLCASIPSGQGQGSNTEAFFGQGTRLTVV.

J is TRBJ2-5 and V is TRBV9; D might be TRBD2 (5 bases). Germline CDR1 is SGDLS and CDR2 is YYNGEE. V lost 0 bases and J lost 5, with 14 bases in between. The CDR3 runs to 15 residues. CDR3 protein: CASSVVPGVEETQYF. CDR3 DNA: TGTGCCAGCAGCGTAGTCCCCGGGGTCGAGGAGACCCAGTACTTC.

The CDR3 DNA reads as TGTGCCAGCAGCCCCGCGGTCACGACGTCAGGGTTGCAGTTCTTC. Amino acid sequence: CASSPAVTTSGLQFF. This rearrangement joins TRBV7-9 to TRBJ2-1; D perhaps matches TRBD1 (5 bases). The V and J ends lost 5 bases and 12 bases respectively, with 23 bases between them. The CDR3 is made up of 15 amino acids. Germline loops: CDR1 SEHNR, CDR2 FQNEAQ (reference sequence).